This is a list of T cell receptor beta chains from one sample in a study of blood T cell repertoires in COVID-19. Assay used: immunoSEQ multiplex PCR; TCRdb lists only in-frame clones, some missing. Of a few hundred thousand clones in the sample, about 85% were seen once. Sequencing was performed on peripheral blood. The receptor source for this set is a woman in her fifties or sixties with COVID-19, enrolled during active disease. Both conserved end residues are part of each CDR3. The order of the fields is D gene, clone size, J gene, V gene, CDR3 protein, CDR3 DNA. A D gene is named only where the DNA matches it firmly. Clone size appears in some rows only: once, few, many, or a class for an expanded clone.

>TRBD1|.|TRBJ2-2|TRBV2
CASSRQGVDGELFF
TGTGCCAGCAGTCGACAGGGGGTCGACGGGGAGCTGTTTTTT
>.|.|TRBJ1-2|TRBV2
CASSGGTPTSNYGYTF
TGTGCCAGCAGCGGGGGAACGCCGACATCTAACTATGGCTACACCTTC
>.|.|TRBJ2-1|TRBV5-4
CASSVPGAEQFF
TGTGCCAGCAGCGTACCAGGGGCTGAGCAGTTCTTC
>TRBD2|.|TRBJ2-2|TRBV2
CASSDHGSGGALTGELFF
TGTGCCAGCAGTGATCACGGAAGCGGGGGGGCACTCACCGGGGAGCTGTTTTTT
>.|.|TRBJ2-5|TRBV27
CASSLFGWGDQETQYF
TGTGCCAGCAGTTTATTCGGCTGGGGGGACCAAGAGACCCAGTACTTC
>.|few|TRBJ1-5|TRBV4-1
CASSQERVDQPQHF
TGCGCCAGCAGCCAAGAGCGGGTTGATCAGCCCCAGCATTTT
>.|.|TRBJ2-7|TRBV7-2
CASSLGRGPGPSGEQYF
TGTGCCAGCAGCTTAGGGAGGGGGCCCGGGCCTTCGGGCGAGCAGTACTTC
>TRBD2|.|TRBJ2-3|TRBV5-6
CASSTPLAGQSKEYF
TGTGCCAGCAGCACCCCACTAGCGGGGCAGTCTAAGGAGTATTTT
>.|.|TRBJ2-4|TRBV7-2
CASSLAGRTSLAKNIQYF
TGTGCCAGCAGCTTAGCTGGCCGGACATCGCTAGCCAAAAACATTCAGTACTTC
>TRBD1|few|TRBJ1-1|TRBV19
CASSIDAGRGQKAFF
TGTGCCAGTAGTATAGACGCAGGTAGGGGACAGAAGGCTTTCTTT
>TRBD1|.|TRBJ1-2|TRBV11-2
CASSRGRNNGYTF
TGTGCCAGCAGCAGGGGGCGTAATAATGGCTACACCTTC